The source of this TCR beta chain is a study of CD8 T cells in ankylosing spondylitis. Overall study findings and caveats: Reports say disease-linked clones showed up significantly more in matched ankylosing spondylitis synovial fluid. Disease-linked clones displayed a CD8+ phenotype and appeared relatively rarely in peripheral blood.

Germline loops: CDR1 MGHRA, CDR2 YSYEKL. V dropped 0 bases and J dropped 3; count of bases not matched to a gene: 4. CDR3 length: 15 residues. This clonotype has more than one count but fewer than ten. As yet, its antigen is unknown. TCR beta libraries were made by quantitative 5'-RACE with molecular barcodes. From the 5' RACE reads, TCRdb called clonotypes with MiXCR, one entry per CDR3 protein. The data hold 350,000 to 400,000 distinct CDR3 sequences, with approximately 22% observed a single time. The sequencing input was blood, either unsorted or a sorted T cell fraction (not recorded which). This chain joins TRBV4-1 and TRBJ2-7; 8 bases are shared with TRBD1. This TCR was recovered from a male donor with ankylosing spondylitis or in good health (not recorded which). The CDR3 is CASSQEGQGVYEQYF. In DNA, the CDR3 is TGCGCCAGCAGCCAAGAAGGACAGGGTGTCTACGAGCAGTACTTC.